A single sample gave rise to the 26 T cell receptor beta chains below, sequenced in a study of blood T cells in healthy people across ages. A second PCR of 7 to 11 cycles used a sample-barcoded 5' primer and a J-beta primer mix. A single record per CDR3 protein comes from TCRdb applying MiXCR to the 5' RACE reads. Seen here are 1.4 million or so distinct CDR3 sequences, around 40% observed once, and the top ten hold under 5%. What was sequenced was blood. These receptors all come from a woman under 30 in good health.

Here the CDR3 reads CSAREASGRAQETQYF. CDR3 nucleotides: TGCAGTGCTAGAGAGGCTAGCGGGAGGGCCCAAGAGACCCAGTACTTC. The chain has TRBV20-1 and TRBJ2-5; 12 bases fit TRBD2. Trimming cost V 0 bases and J 1 base; bases outside gene matches: 3. The CDR3 spans 16 residues. Germline CDR1 is DFQATT and CDR2 is SNEGSKA (reference sequence).

The V gene is TRBV27, the J gene TRBJ2-5; D is unclear. V was trimmed by 4 bases and J by 4 bases, leaving 13 bases between them. The CDR3 is 14 residues long. Germline assignment: CDR1 MNHEY and CDR2 SMNVEV (reference sequence). The CDR3 loop is CASSYSPNGETQYF. The DNA of the CDR3 is TGTGCCAGCAGTTACTCTCCAAACGGAGAGACCCAGTACTTC.

The V call is TRBV3-1, the J call TRBJ2-7; D uncertain. CDR3 length equals 12 residues. V lost 6 bases, J lost 6 bases, and 12 bases lay in between. Looked up from germline, CDR1 is LGHDT and CDR2 is YNNKEL (reference sequence). The CDR3, as DNA: TGTGCCAGCAGGGGCCAGAGCTCCGAGCAGTACTTC. As protein: CASRGQSSEQYF.

This clonotype was seen a handful of times. At one end, the junction sequence differs from germline, possibly due to a read error. The chain combines TRBV2 with TRBJ2-3; 7 bases are a match to TRBD2. CDR3 length: 16 residues. CDR1 and CDR2 from the germline V gene are SNHLY and FYNNEI. The CDR3, as DNA: TGTGCCAGCAGGGAAGTTGCGGGGGATGGCACAGATACGCAGTATTTT. Its translation: CASREVAGDGTDTQYF.

The genes are TRBV15 and TRBJ1-1; unclear D gene. Germline V gene lookup returns CDR1 LNHNV and CDR2 YYDKDF (reference sequence). This CDR3 has 13 amino acids. V was cut by 4 bases and J by 4 bases, with 10 bases left in between. DNA of the CDR3: TGTGCCACCAGCAAAACCGGTGGCACTGAAGCTTTCTTT. Amino acids: CATSKTGGTEAFF. The full variable domain, completed using reference TRBV15 and TRBJ1-1, is DAMVIQNPRYQVTQFGKPVTLSCSQTLNHNVMYWYQQKSSQAPKLLFHYYDKDFNNEADTPDNFQSRRPNTSFCFLDIRSPGLGDTAMYLCATSKTGGTEAFFGQGTRLTVV.

A few counts support this clonotype. The chain joins TRBV7-2 to TRBJ2-7, with unresolved D. CDR1 and CDR2 (germline): SGHTA, FQGNSA. V was pared by 1 base and J by 7 bases, with 17 bases between. The CDR3 totals 15 residues. The CDR3 nucleotides read TGTGCCAGCAGCTTAGTCAGTGGGCCTTACAATGAGCAGTACTTC. Translation gives CASSLVSGPYNEQYF.

There are many counts of this clonotype. This chain uses TRBV9 with TRBJ2-1, with a possible D match to TRBD1 (6 bases). The germline V gene has CDR1 SGDLS and CDR2 YYNGEE. The CDR3 covers 14 residues. The germline V and J ends were trimmed by 2 bases and 4 bases, with 10 bases remaining between them. This chain's CDR3 is CASSVEDRYNEQFF. Here the CDR3 DNA reads TGTGCCAGCAGCGTTGAAGACAGGTACAATGAGCAGTTCTTC.

The rearrangement joins TRBV6-1 to TRBJ1-1; TRBD1 matches at 11 bases. J gave up 3 bases and V 2 bases, and 8 bases lay outside the gene matches. The CDR3 length is 17 residues. Germline V gene sequence: CDR1 MNHNS, CDR2 SASEGT. This chain's CDR3 is CASSERDRGSRDTEAFF. In nucleotides, the CDR3 is TGTGCCAGCAGTGAAAGGGACAGGGGGAGTCGGGACACTGAAGCTTTCTTT.

CDR3: CASTRDFYEQYF. The CDR3 DNA reads TGTGCCAGCACCAGGGACTTTTACGAGCAGTACTTC. The rearrangement uses TRBV6-2 or TRBV6-3 and TRBJ2-7, with D tentatively TRBD2 (6 bases). The CDR3 extends over 12 amino acids. Germline V gives CDR1 MNHEY, CDR2 SVGEGT. V was cut by 7 bases and J by 4 bases, with 11 bases left in between.

This clonotype was detected a few times. This rearrangement joins TRBV7-9 to TRBJ2-7; tentative D call: TRBD2 (6 bases). Per germline, CDR1 SEHNR and CDR2 FQNEAQ (reference sequence). Trimming shortened V by 5 bases and J by 6 bases, and 14 bases separated the two germline ends. The CDR3 contains 13 residues. This CDR3 is CASSREWVSEQYF. The DNA of the CDR3 is TGTGCCAGCAGCCGGGAGTGGGTATCCGAGCAGTACTTC.

The sample holds a few counts of this clonotype. The J gene is TRBJ1-6, the V gene TRBV27, with TRBD1 matching 8 bases. Germline values: CDR1 MNHEY, CDR2 SMNVEV (reference sequence). The CDR3 sequence is 15 residues long. V was clipped by 5 bases and J by 9 bases; unmatched bases: 9. The CDR3 here is CASSPWTGLPSPLHF. The DNA for the CDR3 is TGTGCCAGCAGTCCATGGACAGGGCTTCCTTCACCCCTCCACTTT.

The rearrangement uses TRBV4-1 and TRBJ2-1, with D possibly matching TRBD2 (5 bases). Trimming cost V 0 bases and J 13 bases, with 10 bases left between them. Germline V gene sequence: CDR1 MGHRA, CDR2 YSYEKL. The CDR3 runs 12 residues. The CDR3 reads CASSQDGLAQFF. The CDR3 DNA follows: TGCGCCAGCAGCCAAGATGGGCTAGCCCAGTTCTTC.

This chain uses TRBV6-1 with TRBJ2-3; D not resolved. CDR1 is MNHNS, CDR2 SASEGT, per germline. V was clipped by 3 bases and J by 6 bases, with 7 bases between them. This CDR3 is 12 amino acids long. CDR3 in amino acids: CASSEWGDTQYF. CDR3 sequence (DNA): TGTGCCAGCAGTGAGTGGGGTGATACGCAGTATTTT.

The rearrangement uses TRBV10-3 and TRBJ2-4; TRBD2 aligns across 7 bases. The DNA matches TRBJ2-7 better at its end, which makes the J call doubtful. The CDR3 contains 13 residues. Germline V gives CDR1 ENHRY, CDR2 SYGVKD. CDR3 bases: TGTGCCATCGGGGGGGTACAGGACCACGAGCAGTACTTC. As protein: CAIGGVQDHEQYF.

The chain uses TRBV29-1 and TRBJ2-5; maybe TRBD1 (6 bases). The J call may be wrong; the DNA end is better matched by TRBJ2-1. This CDR3 spans 15 amino acids. Germline values: CDR1 SQVTM, CDR2 ANQGSEA. CDR3 DNA: TGCAGCGTTGAAGACAGGGGCTGGTACCAAGAGACCCAGTTCTTC. This encodes CSVEDRGWYQETQFF.

The count of this clonotype is one. The chain employs TRBV7-2 and TRBJ1-2, with 7 bases identical to TRBD1. This CDR3 is built from 15 residues. Germline trimming cut 1 base from V and 5 bases from J; bases unmatched to any gene: 7. Germline loops: CDR1 SGHTA, CDR2 FQGNSA. The CDR3 nucleotides are TGTGCCAGCAGCTTAGTCAGGACAGGCGGTTATGGCTACACCTTC. Protein product: CASSLVRTGGYGYTF.

The J gene is TRBJ2-2, the V gene TRBV14; tentative D call: TRBD1 (5 bases). V was pared by 0 bases and J by 6 bases, with 14 bases between. Looked up from germline, CDR1 is SGHDN and CDR2 is FVKESK. The CDR3 extends over 16 amino acids. In DNA, the CDR3 is TGTGCCAGCAGCCAAGAAGGGGCCCCCTGGCCCGGGGAGCTGTTTTTT. This translates into CASSQEGAPWPGELFF.

The chain couples TRBV29-1 to TRBJ2-4; D gene ambiguous. Germline V gene data show CDR1 as SQVTM and CDR2 as ANQGSEA. The V gene lost 6 bases and the J gene lost 3 bases, with 12 bases spanning the gap. This CDR3 has 13 residues. CDR3 residues: CSVSGRVKNIQYF. CDR3 in DNA: TGCAGCGTCTCAGGAAGGGTCAAAAACATTCAGTACTTC.

On this clonotype itself: At one of its ends the junction is not consistent with the germline gene, which may arise from a read error. The chain carries TRBV4-3 and TRBJ1-5, with D possibly TRBD1 on 6 matching bases. The V gene's germline CDR1 is LGHNA and CDR2 YSLEER. The CDR3 has 15 residues. CDR3 amino acids: CAGSQDYRADQPQHF. DNA of the CDR3: TGCGCCGGCAGCCAAGATTACAGGGCCGATCAGCCCCAGCATTTT.

Points on this clonotype: A read error may account for a junction end that differs from germline. The gene calls are TRBV7-2 and TRBJ2-7; 10 nucleotides match TRBD2. Germline loops: CDR1 SGHTA, CDR2 FQGNSA. CDR3 length equals 14 residues. The CDR3 sequence is CACSFLAGVYEQYF. The CDR3 coding sequence is TGTGCCTGCAGCTTTCTAGCGGGAGTCTACGAGCAGTACTTC.

The chain is built from TRBV4-3 and TRBJ2-3, with D possibly matching TRBD2 (6 bases). The germline CDR1 and CDR2 sequences are LGHNA and YSLEER. Between the trimmed V and J ends, which lost 4 bases and 4 bases, there was a span of 15 bases. The CDR3 runs to 15 residues. Here the CDR3 DNA reads TGCGCCAGCAGCCCGGCTAGCGCGAGGCCAGATACGCAGTATTTT. Protein product: CASSPASARPDTQYF.

A few counts support this clonotype. This chain joins TRBV7-9 and TRBJ1-4; unclear D gene. The CDR3 has 13 amino acids. CDR1 SEHNR and CDR2 FQNEAQ come from the germline V gene (reference sequence). V was cut by 2 bases and J by 4 bases, with 5 bases left in between. The CDR3 loop reads CASSLQINEKLFF. The CDR3 region has the DNA TGTGCCAGCAGCTTACAGATTAATGAAAAACTGTTTTTT.

In nucleotides, the CDR3 is TGTGCCTGGAGTGTACCCCTGAGGGGCAACTATGGCTACACCTTC. Its protein product is CAWSVPLRGNYGYTF. This rearrangement joins TRBV30 to TRBJ1-2, with D perhaps matching TRBD1 (5 bases). The CDR3 sequence is 15 residues long. Trimming removed 0 bases at V and 2 bases at J, with 13 bases between. Germline V gives CDR1 GTSNPN, CDR2 SVGIG (reference sequence).

The V call is TRBV5-1, the J call TRBJ2-7; D gene ambiguous. V lost 0 bases, J lost 0 bases, and 16 bases lay in between. Germline loops: CDR1 SGHRS, CDR2 YFSETQ. This CDR3 contains 17 residues. CDR3 in amino acids: CASSLDAHRPNSYEQYF. In nucleotides, the CDR3 is TGCGCCAGCAGCTTGGATGCGCACAGACCCAACTCCTACGAGCAGTACTTC.

Concerning this clonotype: A read error may explain this, as a much larger clone is one base away. The chain uses TRBV29-1 and TRBJ2-1; D is uncertain. The CDR3 loop spans 13 amino acids. V lost 4 bases to trimming and J lost 6 bases, with 13 bases between them. CDR1 is SQVTM and CDR2 is ANQGSEA in the germline V gene. The CDR3: CSVVTFGTNEQFF. CDR3 bases: TGCAGCGTTGTGACGTTCGGAACCAATGAGCAGTTCTTC.

This clonotype was picked up a small number of times. The V gene is TRBV29-1, the J gene TRBJ2-7; 8 bases match TRBD2. Germline V gene data show CDR1 as SQVTM and CDR2 as ANQGSEA. The CDR3 contains 15 residues. V trimming: 1 base; J trimming: 5 bases; junction bases outside the gene matches: 10. CDR3 DNA sequence: TGCAGCGTTGAAGTAACCGGGACTAGTTCGCACGAGCAGTACTTC. It codes for CSVEVTGTSSHEQYF.